This T cell receptor beta chain was identified during a study of T-cell memory formation after mild COVID-19. Via MiXCR, TCRdb re-called the 5' RACE reads, giving one row per CDR3 protein. This repertoire shows more than 300,000 distinct CDR3 sequences, roughly 19% found once; its top ten account for 21%. This clonotype occurred a few times. This CDR3 spans 16 amino acids. Germline CDR1 and CDR2: SGHNT and YYREEE (reference sequence). V trimming: 4 bases; J trimming: 5 bases; junction bases outside the gene matches: 11. Specimen: PBMCs or a T cell subset sorted from them (not recorded which). The rearrangement links TRBV5-4 to TRBJ1-4, with 7 bases aligning to TRBD1. The sequence was obtained from a man aged 18-30 years who had mild COVID-19 (a few samples of this study predate the infection). Cell type and time point are not known. The CDR3 nucleotides read TGTGCCAGCAGCGCTACCGGGACAGCTCAAAATGAAAAACTGTTTTTT. Its translation: CASSATGTAQNEKLFF.